Sequencing of this T cell receptor (beta chain) was carried out in a study of blood T cells in healthy people across ages. Study results and limitations: The long-lived group displayed more naive CD4+ cells, plus higher diversity, than the aged donors did.

It was with a sample-barcoded 5' primer and a J-beta primer mix that a second PCR of about 6 to 12 cycles was run. TCRdb re-called the 5' RACE reads through MiXCR, storing one row per CDR3 protein. Of fewer than 1.5 million distinct CDR3 sequences listed, approximately 40% were seen once; the top ten hold roughly 7.7%. CDR3 length: 18 amino acids. Germline V CDR1 and CDR2: MGHRA, YSYEKL. Germline trimming cut 1 base from V and 0 bases from J; bases unmatched to any gene: 10. This clonotype was detected a few times. No antigen is known for it. The sequence derives from a woman younger than 30 in good health. The V and J genes are TRBV4-1 and TRBJ2-7, with 9 nucleotides matching TRBD2. The material sequenced was blood. The CDR3 here is CASSQVSAGGGSSYEQYF. As DNA, the CDR3 is TGCGCCAGCAGCCAAGTATCCGCGGGGGGGGGAAGCTCCTACGAGCAGTACTTC.